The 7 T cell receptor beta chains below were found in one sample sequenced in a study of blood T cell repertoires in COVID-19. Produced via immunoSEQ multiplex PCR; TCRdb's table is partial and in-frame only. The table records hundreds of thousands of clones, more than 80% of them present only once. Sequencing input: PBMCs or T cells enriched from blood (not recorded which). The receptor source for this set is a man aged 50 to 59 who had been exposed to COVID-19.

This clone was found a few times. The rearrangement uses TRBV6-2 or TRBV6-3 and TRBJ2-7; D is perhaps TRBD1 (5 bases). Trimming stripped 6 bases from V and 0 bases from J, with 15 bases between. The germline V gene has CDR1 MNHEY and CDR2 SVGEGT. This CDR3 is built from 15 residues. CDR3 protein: CASSPLRTFSYEQYV. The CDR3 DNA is TGTGCCAGCAGCCCCTTGCGGACATTCTCCTACGAGCAGTACGTC.

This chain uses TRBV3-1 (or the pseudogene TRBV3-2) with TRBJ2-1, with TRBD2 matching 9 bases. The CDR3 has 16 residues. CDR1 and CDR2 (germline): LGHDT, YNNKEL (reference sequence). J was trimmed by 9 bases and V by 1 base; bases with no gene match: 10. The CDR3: CASSQGGLAGRGEQFF. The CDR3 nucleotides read TGTGCCAGCAGCCAAGGGGGCCTAGCGGGGAGGGGTGAGCAGTTCTTC.

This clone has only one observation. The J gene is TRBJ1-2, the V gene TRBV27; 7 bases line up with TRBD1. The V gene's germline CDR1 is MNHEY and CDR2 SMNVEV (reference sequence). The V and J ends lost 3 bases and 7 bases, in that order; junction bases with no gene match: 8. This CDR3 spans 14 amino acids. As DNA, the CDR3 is TGTGCCAGCAGTTTCCAAGGGGGCTCCAGTGGCTACACCTTC. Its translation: CASSFQGGSSGYTF.

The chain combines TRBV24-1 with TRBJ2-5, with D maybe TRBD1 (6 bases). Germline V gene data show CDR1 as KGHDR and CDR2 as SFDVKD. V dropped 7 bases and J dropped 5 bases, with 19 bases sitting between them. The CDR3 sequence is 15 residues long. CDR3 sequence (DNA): TGTGCCACCAGCGCAGGGTGGGGGCTTCTGGAGACCCAGTACTTC. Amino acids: CATSAGWGLLETQYF.

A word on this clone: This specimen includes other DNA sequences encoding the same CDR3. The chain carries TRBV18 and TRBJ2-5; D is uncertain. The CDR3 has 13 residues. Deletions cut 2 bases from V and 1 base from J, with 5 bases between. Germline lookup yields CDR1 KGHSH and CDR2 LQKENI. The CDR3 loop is CASSPGAQETQYF. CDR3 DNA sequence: TGTGCCAGCTCACCAGGAGCCCAAGAGACCCAGTACTTC.

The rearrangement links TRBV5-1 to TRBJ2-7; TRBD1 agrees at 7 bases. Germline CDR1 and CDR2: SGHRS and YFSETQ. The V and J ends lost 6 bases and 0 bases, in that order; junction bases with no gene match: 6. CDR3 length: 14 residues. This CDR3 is CASTPSGGSYEQYF. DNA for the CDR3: TGCGCCAGCACTCCGTCAGGGGGCTCCTACGAGCAGTACTTC.

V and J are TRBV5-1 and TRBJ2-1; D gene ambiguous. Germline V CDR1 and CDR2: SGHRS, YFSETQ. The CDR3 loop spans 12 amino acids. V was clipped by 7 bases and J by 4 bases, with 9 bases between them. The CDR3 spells CASGGNYNEQFF. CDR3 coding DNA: TGCGCCAGCGGCGGAAATTACAATGAGCAGTTCTTC.